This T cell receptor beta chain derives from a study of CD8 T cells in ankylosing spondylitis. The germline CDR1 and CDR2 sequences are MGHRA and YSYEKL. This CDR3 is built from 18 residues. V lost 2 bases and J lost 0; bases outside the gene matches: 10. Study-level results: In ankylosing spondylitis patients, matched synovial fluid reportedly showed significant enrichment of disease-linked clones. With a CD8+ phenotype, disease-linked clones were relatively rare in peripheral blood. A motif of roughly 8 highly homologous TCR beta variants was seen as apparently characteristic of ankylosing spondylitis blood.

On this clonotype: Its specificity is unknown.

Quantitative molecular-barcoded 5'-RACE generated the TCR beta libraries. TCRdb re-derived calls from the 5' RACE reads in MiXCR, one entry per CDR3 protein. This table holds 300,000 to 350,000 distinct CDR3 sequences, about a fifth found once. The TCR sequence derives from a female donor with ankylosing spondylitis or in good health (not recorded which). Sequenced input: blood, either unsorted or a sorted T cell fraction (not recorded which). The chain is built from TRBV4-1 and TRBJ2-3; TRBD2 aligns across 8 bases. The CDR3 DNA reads TGCGCCAGCAGCCAAATCGGTGGCCGGGGGGGTAGCACAGATACGCAGTATTTT. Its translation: CASSQIGGRGGSTDTQYF.